Presented here are 21 T cell receptor beta chains from one specimen sequenced in a study of blood T cell repertoires in COVID-19. Data came from immunoSEQ multiplex PCR; TCRdb stores just in-frame clones and leaves some out. The repertoire consists of roughly 88,000 clones, with approximately 88% occurring once and the leading ten covering around 18%. Material for sequencing was peripheral blood. Source of these receptors: a woman aged 60-70 years with COVID-19, enrolled during active disease.

The rearrangement uses TRBV6-6 and TRBJ1-2; 8 bases match TRBD1. V lost 4 bases, J lost 8 bases, and 6 bases stayed unmatched. This CDR3 contains 13 residues. Germline V gives CDR1 MNHNY, CDR2 SVGAGI (reference sequence). The CDR3 region has the DNA TGTGCCAGCAGTTCCCCAGGGGGCGACGGCTACACCTTC. This sequence encodes CASSSPGGDGYTF.

The chain is built from TRBV7-8 and TRBJ1-3; D might be TRBD1 (5 bases). CDR3 size: 13 residues. Trimming pared 5 bases from V and 6 bases from J, leaving 11 bases between. Looked up from germline, CDR1 is SGHVS and CDR2 is FQNEAQ. The CDR3 sequence is CASSDGHLNTIYF. As DNA, the CDR3 is TGTGCCAGCAGCGACGGACATTTAAACACCATATATTTT.

The chain has TRBV3-1 (or the pseudogene TRBV3-2) and TRBJ1-2, with 10 bases identical to TRBD1. The CDR3 is 15 amino acids. The germline gives CDR1 LGHDT, CDR2 YNNKEL (reference sequence). Trimming removed 5 bases from V and 5 bases from J; junction bases left unmatched: 8. The DNA of the CDR3 is TGTGCCAGCAGCACTTTGACAGGGGGCATATATGGCTACACCTTC. Translated: CASSTLTGGIYGYTF.

V gene TRBV11-2 combines with J gene TRBJ2-7; 12 bases map to TRBD2. The CDR3 extends over 17 amino acids. The J segment lost 2 bases and the V segment lost 0 bases, leaving 5 bases of the junction unmatched. The germline V gene has CDR1 SGHAT and CDR2 FQNNGV. For the CDR3, the DNA is TGTGCCAGCAGCTTAGACTCCGGACTAGCGGGGACCTACGAGCAGTACTTC. Translating it yields CASSLDSGLAGTYEQYF.

The chain carries TRBV7-2 and TRBJ2-2, with TRBD1 matching 9 bases. V lost 3 bases, J lost 6 bases, and 17 bases stayed unmatched. The CDR3 runs 19 residues. CDR1 and CDR2 (germline): SGHTA, FQGNSA. CDR3 nucleotides: TGTGCCAGCAGCTTTCATCCCGGGACAGGGAGGCGGTTCGCCGGGGAGCTGTTTTTT. Protein sequence: CASSFHPGTGRRFAGELFF. The full variable domain, with the rest looked up from reference TRBV7-2 and TRBJ2-2, is GAGVSQSPSNKVTEKGKDVELRCDPISGHTALYWYRQSLGQGLEFLIYFQGNSAPDKSGLPSDRFSAERTGGSVSTLTIQRTQQEDSAVYLCASSFHPGTGRRFAGELFFGEGSRLTVL.

V and J are TRBV16 and TRBJ1-3; no reliable D call. The germline V and J ends were trimmed by 2 bases and 0 bases, with 11 bases remaining between them. The CDR3 covers 16 residues. The V gene's germline CDR1 is KGHSY and CDR2 FQNENV. The CDR3 sequence: CASSQRASYSGNTIYF. CDR3 nucleotides: TGTGCCAGCAGCCAACGCGCCTCCTACTCTGGAAACACCATATATTTT. Full variable domain (remainder filled in from reference TRBV16 and TRBJ1-3): GEEVAQTPKHLVRGEGQKAKLYCAPIKGHSYVFWYQQVLKNEFKFLISFQNENVFDETGMPKERFSAKCLPNSPCSLEIQATKLEDSAVYFCASSQRASYSGNTIYFGEGSWLTVV.

This chain joins TRBV9 and TRBJ1-6; no clear D. The CDR3 runs to 15 residues. The germline V gene encodes CDR1 SGDLS and CDR2 YYNGEE. V was clipped by 0 bases and J by 6 bases, with 10 bases between them. The CDR3 DNA is TGTGCCAGCAGCGTAGATGCCGGGGTTAATTCACCCCTCCACTTT. It codes for CASSVDAGVNSPLHF. Full variable domain (outside the CDR3, taken from reference TRBV9 and TRBJ1-6): DSGVTQTPKHLITATGQRVTLRCSPRSGDLSVYWYQQSLDQGLQFLIQYYNGEERAKGNILERFSAQQFPDLHSELNLSSLELGDSALYFCASSVDAGVNSPLHFGNGTRLTVT.

J is TRBJ2-2 and V is TRBV6-6; weak D call: TRBD2 (6 bases). V dropped 0 bases and J dropped 6 bases, with 8 bases sitting between them. The CDR3 contains 14 residues. Germline V gene data show CDR1 as MNHNY and CDR2 as SVGAGI (reference sequence). The CDR3 region is CASSYSPGAGELFF. Written as DNA, the CDR3 is TGTGCCAGCAGTTACTCTCCGGGGGCCGGGGAGCTGTTTTTT.

The gene calls are TRBV5-4 and TRBJ1-1; 9 bases match TRBD1. V was pared by 4 bases and J by 4 bases, with 11 bases of the junction left unmatched. The CDR3 length is 16 residues. The V gene's germline CDR1 is SGHNT and CDR2 YYREEE (reference sequence). The CDR3 DNA reads TGTGCCAGCAGCCGCCGGGACAGGGAAATGAGCACTGAAGCTTTCTTT. Its protein product is CASSRRDREMSTEAFF.

This clone was counted once. V gene TRBV19 combines with J gene TRBJ2-5, with TRBD1 identical over 10 bases. This CDR3 comprises 16 residues. J gave up 2 bases and V 4 bases, and 7 bases lay outside the gene matches. Germline V gene data show CDR1 as LNHDA and CDR2 as SQIVND (reference sequence). The CDR3 nucleotides are TGTGCCAGTAGTACCACCGGGACAGGGGTTCAAGAGACCCAGTACTTC. Encoded protein: CASSTTGTGVQETQYF.

This clone was counted between two and nine times. The rearrangement links TRBV5-1 to TRBJ2-7, with D perhaps matching TRBD1 (6 bases). V lost 7 bases, J lost 1 base, and 15 bases lay in between. Germline CDR1 reads SGHRS; CDR2 reads YFSETQ. This CDR3 is 14 amino acids long. CDR3 in amino acids: CASASQGSSYEQYF. The CDR3 bases are TGCGCCAGCGCATCCCAGGGGTCGTCCTACGAGCAGTACTTC.

The chain employs TRBV6-6 and TRBJ1-2, with 7 bases aligning to TRBD1. V shed 5 bases and J 4 bases; nucleotides not matched to a gene: 4. CDR1 and CDR2 (germline): MNHNY, SVGAGI (reference sequence). The CDR3 is made up of 13 amino acids. The DNA for the CDR3 is TGTGCCAGCAGTCAGGGACAGCCCTATGGCTACACCTTC. This codes for CASSQGQPYGYTF.

The chain is built from TRBV4-3 and TRBJ1-4; D remains ambiguous. Looked up from germline, CDR1 is LGHNA and CDR2 is YSLEER. The CDR3 spans 15 residues. V was trimmed by 1 base and J by 5 bases, leaving 11 bases between them. The CDR3 loop reads CASSQGLQNNEKLFF. The DNA of the CDR3 is TGCGCCAGCAGCCAAGGCTTACAAAACAATGAAAAACTGTTTTTT.

The chain employs TRBV3-1 (or the pseudogene TRBV3-2) and TRBJ2-2; D is perhaps TRBD1 (6 bases). Trimming shortened V by 2 bases and J by 4 bases, and 14 bases separated the two germline ends. Germline loops: CDR1 LGHDT, CDR2 YNNKEL (reference sequence). The CDR3 is 16 amino acids. For the CDR3, the DNA is TGTGCCAGCAGCCAACTAATCGGGACAACCACCGGGGAGCTGTTTTTT. This codes for CASSQLIGTTTGELFF.

The rearrangement uses TRBV2 and TRBJ2-7, with TRBD1 matching over 11 bases. The CDR3 sequence is 14 residues long. V trimming: 4 bases; J trimming: 5 bases; junction bases outside the gene matches: 4. CDR1 and CDR2 (germline): SNHLY, FYNNEI. The CDR3 region has the DNA TGTGCCAGCAGTGTCGGGACAGGGGGAGACGAGCAGTACTTC. This translates into CASSVGTGGDEQYF.

This clone was picked up one time. The chain employs TRBV7-2 and TRBJ2-3, with D tentatively TRBD2 (6 bases). Per germline, CDR1 SGHTA and CDR2 FQGNSA. Trimming removed 3 bases from V and 0 bases from J, with 13 bases in between. This CDR3 comprises 16 residues. CDR3 coding DNA: TGTGCCAGCAGCTTCGTGGGGGGTCCCAGCACAGATACGCAGTATTTT. Translation gives CASSFVGGPSTDTQYF. Full variable domain (rest looked up from reference TRBV7-2 and TRBJ2-3): GAGVSQSPSNKVTEKGKDVELRCDPISGHTALYWYRQSLGQGLEFLIYFQGNSAPDKSGLPSDRFSAERTGGSVSTLTIQRTQQEDSAVYLCASSFVGGPSTDTQYFGPGTRLTVL.

The chain employs TRBV6-5 and TRBJ1-4; the D gene is possibly TRBD1 (5 bases). V lost 4 bases to trimming and J lost 8 bases, with 11 bases between them. The CDR3 is made up of 13 amino acids. Looked up from germline, CDR1 is MNHEY and CDR2 is SVGAGI. The CDR3 loop reads CASSSAGWEKLFF. For the CDR3, the DNA is TGTGCCAGCAGTTCGGCAGGGTGGGAAAAACTGTTTTTT.

The chain has TRBV30 and TRBJ2-7; 9 nucleotides line up with TRBD1. Trimming removed 5 bases from V and 2 bases from J; junction bases left unmatched: 7. The CDR3 has 14 amino acids. Germline V gene data show CDR1 as GTSNPN and CDR2 as SVGIG (reference sequence). CDR3 loop: CAWATGGITYEQYF. The CDR3 region has the DNA TGTGCCTGGGCCACAGGGGGCATCACCTACGAGCAGTACTTC.

This chain connects TRBV30 to TRBJ2-1; 10 nucleotides agree with TRBD1. The V gene end was trimmed by 8 bases and the J gene end by 2 bases; junction bases not matched to a gene: 3. Germline V gene sequence: CDR1 GTSNPN, CDR2 SVGIG (reference sequence). CDR3 length: 13 residues. CDR3 amino acids: CAKGQGAYNEQFF. The CDR3 nucleotides are TGTGCCAAAGGACAGGGGGCCTACAATGAGCAGTTCTTC.

This chain links TRBV6-5 with TRBJ2-1; TRBD1 matches 7 bases. CDR1 is MNHEY, CDR2 SVGAGI, per germline. The CDR3 totals 12 residues. Trimming cost V 11 bases and J 3 bases; bases outside gene matches: 4. The CDR3 DNA follows: TGTGCCGTGGACAGGTTCTACAATGAGCAGTTCTTC. Its protein product is CAVDRFYNEQFF.

The rearrangement links TRBV5-1 to TRBJ2-3, with 14 bases lining up with TRBD2. This CDR3 is 17 amino acids long. Germline V CDR1 and CDR2: SGHRS, YFSETQ. V was pared by 2 bases and J by 2 bases, with 4 bases of the junction left unmatched. CDR3 amino acids: CASSFPGLAGATDTQYF. The CDR3 nucleotides read TGCGCCAGCAGCTTTCCGGGACTAGCGGGGGCCACAGATACGCAGTATTTT.